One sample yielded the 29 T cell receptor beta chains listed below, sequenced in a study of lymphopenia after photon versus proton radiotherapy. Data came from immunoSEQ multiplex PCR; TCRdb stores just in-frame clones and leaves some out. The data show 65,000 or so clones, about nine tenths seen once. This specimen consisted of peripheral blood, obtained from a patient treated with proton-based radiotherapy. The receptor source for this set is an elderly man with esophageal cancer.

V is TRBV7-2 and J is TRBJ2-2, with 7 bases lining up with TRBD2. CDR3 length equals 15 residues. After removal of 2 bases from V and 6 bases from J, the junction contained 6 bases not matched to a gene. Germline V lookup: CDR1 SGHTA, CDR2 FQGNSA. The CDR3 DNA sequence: TGTGCCAGCAGCTTAAGCGGGGCAGCCGCCGGGGAGCTGTTTTTT. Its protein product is CASSLSGAAAGELFF.

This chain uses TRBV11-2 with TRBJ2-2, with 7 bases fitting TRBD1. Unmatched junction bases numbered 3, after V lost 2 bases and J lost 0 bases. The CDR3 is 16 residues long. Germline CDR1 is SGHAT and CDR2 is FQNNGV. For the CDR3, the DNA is TGTGCCAGCAGCTTACTTGGACAGGCGAACACCGGGGAGCTGTTTTTT. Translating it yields CASSLLGQANTGELFF. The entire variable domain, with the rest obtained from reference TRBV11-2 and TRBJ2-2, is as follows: EAGVAQSPRYKIIEKRQSVAFWCNPISGHATLYWYQQILGQGPKLLIQFQNNGVVDDSQLPKDRFSAERLKGVDSTLKIQPAKLEDSAVYLCASSLLGQANTGELFFGEGSRLTVL.

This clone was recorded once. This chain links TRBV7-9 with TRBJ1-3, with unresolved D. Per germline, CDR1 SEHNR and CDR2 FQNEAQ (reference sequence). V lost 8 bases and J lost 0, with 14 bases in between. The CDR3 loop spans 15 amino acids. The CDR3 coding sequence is TGTGCCAGCGTCCTGCAGTCCGGCTCTGGAAACACCATATATTTT. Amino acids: CASVLQSGSGNTIYF. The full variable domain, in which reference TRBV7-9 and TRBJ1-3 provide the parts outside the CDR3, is DTGVSQNPRHKITKRGQNVTFRCDPISEHNRLYWYRQTLGQGPEFLTYFQNEAQLEKSRLLSDRFSAERPKGSFSTLEIQRTEQGDSAMYLCASVLQSGSGNTIYFGEGSWLTVV.

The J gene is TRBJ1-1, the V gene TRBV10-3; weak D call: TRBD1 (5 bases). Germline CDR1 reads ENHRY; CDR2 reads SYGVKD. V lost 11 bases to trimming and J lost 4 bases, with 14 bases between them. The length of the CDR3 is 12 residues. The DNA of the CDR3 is TGTGCCGCCCCACCTGGGGGCACTGAAGCTTTCTTT. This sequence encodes CAAPPGGTEAFF.

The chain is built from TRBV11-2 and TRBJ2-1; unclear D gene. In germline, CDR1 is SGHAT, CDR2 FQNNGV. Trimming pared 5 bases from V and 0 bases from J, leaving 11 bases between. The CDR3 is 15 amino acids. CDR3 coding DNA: TGTGCCAGCAGCCCGTTGCGAAGCTCCTACAATGAGCAGTTCTTC. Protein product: CASSPLRSSYNEQFF.

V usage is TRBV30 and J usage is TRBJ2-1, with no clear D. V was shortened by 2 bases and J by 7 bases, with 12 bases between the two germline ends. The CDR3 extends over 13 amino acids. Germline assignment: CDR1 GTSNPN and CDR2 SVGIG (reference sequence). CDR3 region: CAWSWGIQNEQFF. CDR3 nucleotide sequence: TGTGCCTGGAGTTGGGGAATACAGAATGAGCAGTTCTTC.

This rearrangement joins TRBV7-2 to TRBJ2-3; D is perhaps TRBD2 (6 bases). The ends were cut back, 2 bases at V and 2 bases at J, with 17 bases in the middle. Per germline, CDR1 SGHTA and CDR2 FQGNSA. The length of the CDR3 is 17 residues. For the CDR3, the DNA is TGTGCCAGCAGCTTAACGGTTGTTCGGGAGATCACAGATACGCAGTATTTT. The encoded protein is CASSLTVVREITDTQYF.

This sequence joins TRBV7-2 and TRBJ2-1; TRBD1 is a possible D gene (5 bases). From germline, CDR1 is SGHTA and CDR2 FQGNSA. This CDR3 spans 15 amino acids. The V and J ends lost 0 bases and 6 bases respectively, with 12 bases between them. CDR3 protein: CASSLARVDSNEQFF. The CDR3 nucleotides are TGTGCCAGCAGCTTAGCTCGGGTAGACAGCAATGAGCAGTTCTTC.

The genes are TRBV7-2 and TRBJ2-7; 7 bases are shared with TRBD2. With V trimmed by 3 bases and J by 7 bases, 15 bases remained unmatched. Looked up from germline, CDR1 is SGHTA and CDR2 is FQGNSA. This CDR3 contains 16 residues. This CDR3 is CASSFSVSSGYREQYF. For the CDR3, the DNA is TGTGCCAGCAGCTTTTCCGTCTCTAGCGGATATCGGGAGCAGTACTTC.

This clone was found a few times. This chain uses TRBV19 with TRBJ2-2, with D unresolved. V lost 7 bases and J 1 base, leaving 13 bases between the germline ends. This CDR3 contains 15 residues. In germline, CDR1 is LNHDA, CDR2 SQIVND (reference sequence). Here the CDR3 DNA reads TGTGCCAGTACCGCGCCATCTCGGAACACCGGGGAGCTGTTTTTT. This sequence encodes CASTAPSRNTGELFF.

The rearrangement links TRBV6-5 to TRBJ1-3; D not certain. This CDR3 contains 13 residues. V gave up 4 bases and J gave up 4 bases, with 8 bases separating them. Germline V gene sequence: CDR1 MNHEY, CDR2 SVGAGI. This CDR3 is CASSSTDGNTIYF. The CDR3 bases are TGTGCCAGCAGTTCCACCGACGGAAACACCATATATTTT.

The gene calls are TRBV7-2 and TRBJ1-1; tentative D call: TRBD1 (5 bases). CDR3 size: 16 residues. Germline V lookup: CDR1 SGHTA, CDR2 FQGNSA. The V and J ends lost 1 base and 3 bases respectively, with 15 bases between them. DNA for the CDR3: TGTGCCAGCAGCTTAGACGACGGGACCGACTACACTGAAGCTTTCTTT. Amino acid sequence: CASSLDDGTDYTEAFF.

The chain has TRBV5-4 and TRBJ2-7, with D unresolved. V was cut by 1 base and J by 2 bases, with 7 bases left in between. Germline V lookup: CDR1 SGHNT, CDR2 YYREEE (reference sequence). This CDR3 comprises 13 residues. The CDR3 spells CASSLMGTYEQYF. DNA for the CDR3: TGTGCCAGCAGCTTGATGGGAACCTACGAGCAGTACTTC.

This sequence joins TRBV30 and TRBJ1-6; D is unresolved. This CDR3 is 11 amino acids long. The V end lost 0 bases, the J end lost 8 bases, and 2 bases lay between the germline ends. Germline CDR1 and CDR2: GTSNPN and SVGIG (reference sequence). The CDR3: CAWSVDSPLHF. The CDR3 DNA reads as TGTGCCTGGAGTGTGGATTCACCCCTCCACTTT.

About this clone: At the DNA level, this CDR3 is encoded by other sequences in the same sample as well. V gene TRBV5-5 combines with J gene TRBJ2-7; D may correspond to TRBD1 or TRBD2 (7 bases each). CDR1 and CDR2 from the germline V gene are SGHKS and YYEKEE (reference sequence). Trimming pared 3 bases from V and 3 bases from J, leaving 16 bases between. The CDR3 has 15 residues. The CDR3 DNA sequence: TGTGCCAGCAGCTCACCAGGGGGGGCGAACTACGAGCAGTACTTC. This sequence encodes CASSSPGGANYEQYF.

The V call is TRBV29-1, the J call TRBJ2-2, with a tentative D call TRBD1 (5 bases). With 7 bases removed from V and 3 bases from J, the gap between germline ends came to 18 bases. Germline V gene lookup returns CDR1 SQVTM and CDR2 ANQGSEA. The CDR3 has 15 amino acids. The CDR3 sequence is CSAEEFGRDTGELFF. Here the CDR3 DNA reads TGCAGCGCAGAGGAGTTCGGCAGGGACACCGGGGAGCTGTTTTTT.

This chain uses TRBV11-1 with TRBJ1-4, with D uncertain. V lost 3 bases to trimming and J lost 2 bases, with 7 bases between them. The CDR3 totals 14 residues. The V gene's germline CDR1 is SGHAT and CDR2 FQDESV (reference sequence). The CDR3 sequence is CASSFQSTNEKLFF. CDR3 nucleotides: TGTGCCAGCAGCTTTCAATCCACTAATGAAAAACTGTTTTTT. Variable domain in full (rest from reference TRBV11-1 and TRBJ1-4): EAEVAQSPRYKITEKSQAVAFWCDPISGHATLYWYRQILGQGPELLVQFQDESVVDDSQLPKDRFSAERLKGVDSTLKIQPAELGDSAMYLCASSFQSTNEKLFFGSGTQLSVL.

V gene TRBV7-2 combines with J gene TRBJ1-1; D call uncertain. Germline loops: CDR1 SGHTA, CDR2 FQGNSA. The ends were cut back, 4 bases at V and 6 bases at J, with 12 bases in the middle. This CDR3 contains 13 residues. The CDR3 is CASSSDHWAEAFF. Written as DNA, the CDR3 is TGTGCCAGCAGCTCAGACCACTGGGCTGAAGCTTTCTTT.

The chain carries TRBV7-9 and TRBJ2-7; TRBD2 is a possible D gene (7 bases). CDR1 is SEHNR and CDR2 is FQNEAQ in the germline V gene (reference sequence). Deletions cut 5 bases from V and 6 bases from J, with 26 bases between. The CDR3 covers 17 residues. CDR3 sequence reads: CASSPLGGGAFFSEQYF. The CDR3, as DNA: TGTGCCAGCAGCCCCCTGGGGGGGGGCGCTTTCTTTTCCGAGCAGTACTTC.

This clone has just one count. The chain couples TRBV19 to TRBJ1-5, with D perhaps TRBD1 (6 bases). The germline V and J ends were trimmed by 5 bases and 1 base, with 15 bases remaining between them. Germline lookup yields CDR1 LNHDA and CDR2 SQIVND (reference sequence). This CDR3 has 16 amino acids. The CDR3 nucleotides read TGTGCCAGTAGTGGGTCAAAGGGGGTAAGCAATCAGCCCCAGCATTTT. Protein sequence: CASSGSKGVSNQPQHF. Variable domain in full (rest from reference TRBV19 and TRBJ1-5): DGGITQSPKYLFRKEGQNVTLSCEQNLNHDAMYWYRQDPGQGLRLIYYSQIVNDFQKGDIAEGYSVSREKKESFPLTVTSAQKNPTAFYLCASSGSKGVSNQPQHFGDGTRLSIL.

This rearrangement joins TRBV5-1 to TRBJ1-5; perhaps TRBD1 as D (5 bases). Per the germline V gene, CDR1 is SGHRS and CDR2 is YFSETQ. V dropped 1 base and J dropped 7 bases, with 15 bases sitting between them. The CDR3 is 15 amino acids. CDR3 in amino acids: CASSLIAGPGQPQHF. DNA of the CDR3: TGCGCCAGCAGCTTGATAGCAGGGCCGGGGCAGCCCCAGCATTTT.

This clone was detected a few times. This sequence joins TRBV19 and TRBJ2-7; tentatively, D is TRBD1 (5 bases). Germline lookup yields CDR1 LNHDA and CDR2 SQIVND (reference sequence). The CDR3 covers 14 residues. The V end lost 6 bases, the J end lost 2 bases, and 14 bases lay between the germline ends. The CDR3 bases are TGTGCCAGTAGCACCACGGACACCACCTACGAGCAGTACTTC. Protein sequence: CASSTTDTTYEQYF.

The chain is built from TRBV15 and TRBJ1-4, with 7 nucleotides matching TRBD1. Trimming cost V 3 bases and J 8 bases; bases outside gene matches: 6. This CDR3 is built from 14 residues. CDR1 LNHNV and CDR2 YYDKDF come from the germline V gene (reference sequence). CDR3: CATSRTGIGEKLFF. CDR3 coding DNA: TGTGCCACCAGCAGGACAGGGATTGGGGAAAAACTGTTTTTT.

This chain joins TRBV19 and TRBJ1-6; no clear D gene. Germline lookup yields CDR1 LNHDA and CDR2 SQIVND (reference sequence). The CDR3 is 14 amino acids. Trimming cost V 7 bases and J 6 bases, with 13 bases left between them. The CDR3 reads CASTGSRANSPLHF. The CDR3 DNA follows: TGTGCCAGTACCGGTTCGAGGGCTAATTCACCCCTCCACTTT.

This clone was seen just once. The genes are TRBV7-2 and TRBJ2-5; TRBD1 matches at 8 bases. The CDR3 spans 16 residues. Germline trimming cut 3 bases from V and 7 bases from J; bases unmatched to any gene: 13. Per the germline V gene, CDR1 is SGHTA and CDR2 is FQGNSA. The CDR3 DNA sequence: TGTGCCAGCAGCTTCGGTCCAGGGGGCGGATTTGGGACCCAGTACTTC. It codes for CASSFGPGGGFGTQYF.

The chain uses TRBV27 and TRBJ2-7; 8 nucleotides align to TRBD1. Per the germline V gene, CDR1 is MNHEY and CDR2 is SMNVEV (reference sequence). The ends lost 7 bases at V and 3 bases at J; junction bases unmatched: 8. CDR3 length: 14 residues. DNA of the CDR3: TGTGCCAGCATTACAGGGGGTCCCTACTACGAGCAGTACTTC. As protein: CASITGGPYYEQYF.

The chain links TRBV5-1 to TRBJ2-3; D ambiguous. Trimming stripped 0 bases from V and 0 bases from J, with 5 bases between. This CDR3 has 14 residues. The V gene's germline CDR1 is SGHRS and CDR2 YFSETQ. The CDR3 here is CASSLGRSTDTQYF. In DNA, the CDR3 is TGCGCCAGCAGCTTGGGGAGAAGCACAGATACGCAGTATTTT.

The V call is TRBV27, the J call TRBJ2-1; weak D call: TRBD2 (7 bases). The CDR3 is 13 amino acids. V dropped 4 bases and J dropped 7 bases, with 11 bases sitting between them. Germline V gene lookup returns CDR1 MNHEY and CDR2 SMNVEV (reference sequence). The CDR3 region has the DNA TGTGCCAGCAGTTGGGGAGGGGGAAATGAGCAGTTCTTC. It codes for CASSWGGGNEQFF.

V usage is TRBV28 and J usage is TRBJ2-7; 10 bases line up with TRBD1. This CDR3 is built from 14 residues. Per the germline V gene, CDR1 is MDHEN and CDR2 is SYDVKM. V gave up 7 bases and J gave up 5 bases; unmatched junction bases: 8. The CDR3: CASTRGQGFNEQYF. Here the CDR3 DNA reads TGTGCCAGCACAAGGGGACAGGGGTTCAACGAGCAGTACTTC.